The 18 T cell receptor beta chains presented below share a single source sample, sequenced in a study of T cell changes during pregnancy in multiple sclerosis. Using immunoSEQ multiplex PCR, the repertoire was profiled, and TCRdb retains in-frame clones only, with some absent. The table includes 35,000 to 45,000 clones, about 91% detected once. The material sequenced was CD4+ T cells from peripheral blood mononuclear cells, taken after pregnancy. The receptors here all came from a female donor in good health, enrolled as a control in a pregnancy study.

The chain joins TRBV18 to TRBJ1-2; TRBD1 agrees at 9 bases. The CDR3 spans 14 residues. Germline V gene lookup returns CDR1 KGHSH and CDR2 LQKENI. V trimming: 8 bases; J trimming: 7 bases; junction bases outside the gene matches: 11. The CDR3 region is CASHPGQGFSGYTF. The CDR3 DNA sequence: TGTGCCAGCCATCCGGGACAGGGTTTTTCTGGCTACACCTTC.

This sequence joins TRBV21-1 and TRBJ2-3; the table gives TRBD2 as D, unverified against the DNA. TRBV21-1 is assigned pseudogene status. The CDR3 sequence is 15 residues long. CDR3 protein: CASSAPCGTTDTQYF. Here the CDR3 DNA reads TGTGCCAGCAGCGCCCCTTGCGGTACCACAGATACGCAGTATTTT.

The chain recombines TRBV27 with TRBJ1-2; 11 bases match TRBD1. Losses at the gene ends were 5 bases for V and 7 bases for J; bases not matched to a gene: 3. The CDR3 is 13 residues long. CDR1 MNHEY and CDR2 SMNVEV come from the germline V gene (reference sequence). The CDR3 nucleotides read TGTGCCAGCAGTCAAGGGACAGGGGGTGGCTACACCTTC. Protein: CASSQGTGGGYTF.

This chain links TRBV4-3 with TRBJ1-4, with 9 bases aligning to TRBD1. Germline values: CDR1 LGHNA, CDR2 YSLEER. The junction had 0 bases not matched to a gene; V was cut back by 1 base and J by 6 bases. CDR3 length: 14 residues. DNA for the CDR3: TGCGCCAGCAGCCAAGGGACAGGGGATGAAAAACTGTTTTTT. Protein sequence: CASSQGTGDEKLFF.

The chain is built from TRBV19 and TRBJ1-1; TRBD1 matches 10 bases. The V gene end was trimmed by 0 bases and the J gene end by 11 bases; junction bases not matched to a gene: 6. This CDR3 has 14 amino acids. CDR1 is LNHDA, CDR2 SQIVND, per germline (reference sequence). CDR3 sequence (DNA): TGTGCCAGTAGTATAGAGACAGGGGGCTGGCAGGCTTTCTTT. Protein sequence: CASSIETGGWQAFF.

This sequence joins TRBV18 and TRBJ2-5; the match to TRBD1 covers 9 bases. There are 14 residues in the CDR3. With 5 bases clipped from V and 5 bases from J, the junction kept 6 bases outside the gene matches. Germline CDR1 and CDR2: KGHSH and LQKENI. This chain's CDR3 is CASSEGQGDETQYF. As DNA, the CDR3 is TGTGCCAGCTCAGAGGGACAGGGAGACGAGACCCAGTACTTC.

The V and J genes are TRBV12-5 and TRBJ2-1, with TRBD2 matching 9 bases. Germline lookup yields CDR1 LGHNT and CDR2 FRNRAP. This CDR3 has 17 amino acids. V lost 1 base to trimming and J lost 0 bases; unmatched junction nucleotides: 4. CDR3 in DNA: TGTGCTAGTGGTTTGGGGGCGACTAGCGGCTCCTACAATGAGCAGTTCTTC. Translation: CASGLGATSGSYNEQFF.

V and J are TRBV6-5 and TRBJ1-5; a possible D gene is TRBD1 (5 bases). The CDR3 consists of 15 residues. V lost 6 bases, J lost 7 bases, and 19 bases lay in between. Germline V gene sequence: CDR1 MNHEY, CDR2 SVGAGI. The CDR3 region has the DNA TGTGCCAGCAGCGGATCGCAGGGTAAAGTGCAGCCCCAGCATTTT. As protein: CASSGSQGKVQPQHF.

V gene TRBV15 combines with J gene TRBJ2-5; 7 bases agree with TRBD1. CDR3 length: 16 residues. Germline values: CDR1 LNHNV, CDR2 YYDKDF (reference sequence). V shed 4 bases and J 3 bases; nucleotides not matched to a gene: 11. The CDR3 bases are TGTGCCACCAGCACTCCCGGGACAGCATCCGAAGAGACCCAGTACTTC. Protein sequence: CATSTPGTASEETQYF.

The V and J genes are TRBV5-4 and TRBJ2-5; TRBD2 might be the D (6 bases). Germline CDR1 is SGHNT and CDR2 is YYREEE (reference sequence). Trimming cost V 2 bases and J 2 bases, with 10 bases left between them. This CDR3 region has 14 residues. The CDR3 region is CASSLIADQETQYF. As DNA, the CDR3 is TGTGCCAGCAGCTTAATAGCGGATCAAGAGACCCAGTACTTC.

J is TRBJ2-3 and V is TRBV6-6, with D tentatively TRBD1 (5 bases). This CDR3 is 15 amino acids long. Per the germline V gene, CDR1 is MNHNY and CDR2 is SVGAGI (reference sequence). The germline V and J ends were trimmed by 5 bases and 7 bases, with 19 bases remaining between them. The CDR3 coding sequence is TGTGCCAGCAGTCAGGGCCAGACGGACCGAAATACGCAGTATTTT. This sequence encodes CASSQGQTDRNTQYF.

The gene calls are TRBV4-1 and TRBJ1-2, with 7 nucleotides matching TRBD1. CDR1 is MGHRA and CDR2 is YSYEKL in the germline V gene. With V trimmed by 5 bases and J by 0 bases, 6 bases remained unmatched. The CDR3 is 15 amino acids. Here the CDR3 DNA reads TGCGCCAGCAGCGAGGGCGGGACAGCTAACTATGGCTACACCTTC. It yields the protein CASSEGGTANYGYTF.

The genes are TRBV28 and TRBJ1-6; 9 bases are shared with TRBD1. V shed 4 bases and J 9 bases; nucleotides not matched to a gene: 4. The CDR3 sequence is 14 residues long. In germline, CDR1 is MDHEN, CDR2 SYDVKM. The CDR3 reads CASSSGTGPSPLHF. The CDR3, as DNA: TGTGCCAGCAGTTCCGGGACAGGGCCTTCACCCCTCCACTTT.

The rearrangement links TRBV5-6 to TRBJ1-3; tentative D call: TRBD1 (5 bases). Per the germline V gene, CDR1 is SGHDT and CDR2 is YYEEEE. This CDR3 has 16 amino acids. Trimming removed 1 base from V and 2 bases from J, with 13 bases in between. CDR3 sequence (DNA): TGTGCCAGCAGCTTGCCGGGGGAGGTTACTGGAAACACCATATATTTT. Protein: CASSLPGEVTGNTIYF.

This clone has only one observation. V and J are TRBV27 and TRBJ2-3, with TRBD2 matching 9 bases. In germline, CDR1 is MNHEY, CDR2 SMNVEV (reference sequence). J gave up 1 base and V 7 bases, and 12 bases lay outside the gene matches. The CDR3 totals 17 residues. The CDR3 DNA sequence: TGTGCCAGCACGTATAGCGGGGGAACCCAAGGCACAGATACGCAGTATTTT. It encodes CASTYSGGTQGTDTQYF.

The chain recombines TRBV18 with TRBJ2-3; 11 bases are shared with TRBD2. The CDR3 covers 18 residues. The V segment lost 3 bases and the J segment 2 bases; nucleotides outside the gene matches: 10. Germline-derived CDR1 and CDR2 are KGHSH and LQKENI. CDR3 in DNA: TGTGCCAGCTCACCGCCCGGGGCTAGCGGGAGGCCCACAGATACGCAGTATTTT. Protein sequence: CASSPPGASGRPTDTQYF. The full variable domain, with the rest looked up from reference TRBV18 and TRBJ2-3, is NAGVMQNPRHLVRRRGQEARLRCSPMKGHSHVYWYRQLPEEGLKFMVYLQKENIIDESGMPKERFSAEFPKEGPSILRIQQVVRGDSAAYFCASSPPGASGRPTDTQYFGPGTRLTVL.

The chain couples TRBV4-1 to TRBJ1-6; a possible D gene is TRBD1 (5 bases). Germline CDR1 MGHRA, CDR2 YSYEKL. The ends were cut back, 3 bases at V and 9 bases at J, with 15 bases in the middle. This CDR3 has 15 residues. This chain's CDR3 is CASSHEEYGGSPLHF. The DNA of the CDR3 is TGCGCCAGCAGCCATGAAGAGTACGGGGGTTCACCCCTCCACTTT.

V and J are TRBV7-3 and TRBJ1-1, with TRBD1 as a possible D gene (5 bases). Germline V gene sequence: CDR1 SGHTA, CDR2 FQGTGA. The CDR3 length is 13 residues. V was trimmed by 4 bases and J by 4 bases, leaving 10 bases between them. CDR3 residues: CASSWGGSTEAFF. CDR3 nucleotide sequence: TGTGCCAGCAGCTGGGGGGGGAGCACTGAAGCTTTCTTT.